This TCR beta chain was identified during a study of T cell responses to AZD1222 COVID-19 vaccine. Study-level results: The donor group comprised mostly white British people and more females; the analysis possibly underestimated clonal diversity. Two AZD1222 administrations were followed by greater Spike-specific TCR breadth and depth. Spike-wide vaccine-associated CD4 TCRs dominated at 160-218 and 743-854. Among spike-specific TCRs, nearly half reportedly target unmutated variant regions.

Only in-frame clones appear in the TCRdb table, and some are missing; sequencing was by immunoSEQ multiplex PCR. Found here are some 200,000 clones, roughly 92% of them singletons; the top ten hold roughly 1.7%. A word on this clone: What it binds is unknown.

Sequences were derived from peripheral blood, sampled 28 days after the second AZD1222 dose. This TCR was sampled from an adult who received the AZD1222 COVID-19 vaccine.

In DNA, the CDR3 is TGTGCCAGCAGCTCTCCGGGACAGAGGACCGGGGAGCTGTTTTTT. This sequence encodes CASSSPGQRTGELFF. The gene calls are TRBV7-9 and TRBJ2-2; TRBD1 aligns across 7 bases. In germline, CDR1 is SEHNR, CDR2 FQNEAQ (reference sequence). This CDR3 comprises 15 residues. The J segment lost 5 bases and the V segment lost 4 bases, leaving 7 bases of the junction unmatched.